This T cell receptor beta chain came from a study of cytomegalovirus exposure and HLA in healthy donors. This clone was seen just once. Its cognate antigen is unknown. This CDR3 comprises 13 residues. V was shortened by 4 bases and J by 4 bases, with 12 bases between the two germline ends. Per germline, CDR1 SGHDT and CDR2 YYEEEE. Clones were sequenced by immunoSEQ multiplex PCR, and TCRdb holds only the in-frame ones, with some missing. This sample has roughly 140,000 clones, with roughly 91% found just once. Study-level findings and limits: Altogether, 150 to 200 TCR beta chains were recorded as cytomegalovirus-associated.

The chain uses TRBV5-6 and TRBJ2-7, with D perhaps matching TRBD1 (5 bases). The clonotype was recovered from a young woman in good health and CMV-seropositive. Sequenced material: PBMCs. The CDR3 DNA reads TGTGCCAGCAGCCTGTGGACATTTTACGAGCAGTACTTC. Protein sequence: CASSLWTFYEQYF. Full variable domain (rest looked up from reference TRBV5-6 and TRBJ2-7): DAGVTQSPTHLIKTRGQQVTLRCSPKSGHDTVSWYQQALGQGPQFIFQYYEEEERQRGNFPDRFSGHQFPNYSSELNVNALLLGDSALYLCASSLWTFYEQYFGPGTRLTVT.